The 31 T cell receptor beta chains reported below all come from one sample, sequenced in a study of T cells in women clearing cervical HPV infection. Profiled with immunoSEQ multiplex PCR; TCRdb holds only in-frame clones, not every one. The listing records roughly 40,000 clones. Sequencing was done on a sample of blood buffy coat. These receptors were obtained from a woman between 18 and 69 years old with a cervical HPV16 infection that either progressed to CIN3+ or cleared (not recorded which).

With respect to this clone: The CDR3 end lies 3 residues beyond the end of the read and is filled in from the germline J gene. This chain connects TRBV19 to TRBJ2-3; 9 nucleotides match TRBD1. V dropped 6 bases and J dropped 1; count of bases not matched to a gene: 2. Germline CDR1 is LNHDA and CDR2 is SQIVND (reference sequence). This CDR3 is built from 14 residues. CDR3 residues: CASRRTGGTDTQYF. The covered CDR3 bases are TGTGCCAGTAGACGGACAGGGGGCACAGATACG. The full variable domain, completed using reference TRBV19 and TRBJ2-3, is DGGITQSPKYLFRKEGQNVTLSCEQNLNHDAMYWYRQDPGQGLRLIYYSQIVNDFQKGDIAEGYSVSREKKESFPLTVTSAQKNPTAFYLCASRRTGGTDTQYFGPGTRLTVL.

About this clone itself: The read halts 3 residues ahead of the CDR3 end, with the missing end drawn from the germline J gene. The chain couples TRBV29-1 to TRBJ2-7; possibly TRBD1 for D (6 bases). The germline V gene has CDR1 SQVTM and CDR2 ANQGSEA. The V and J ends lost 4 bases and 0 bases respectively, with 16 bases between them. The CDR3 is made up of 15 amino acids. CDR3 bases read: TGCAGCGTTGGGAGGTCCCAGGGGATCTCCTACGAG. Translating gives CSVGRSQGISYE. The complete CDR3 sequence is CSVGRSQGISYEQYF.

As concerns this clone: The CDR3 end is not reached by the read, which stops 3 residues before it; the germline J gene fills it in. The chain couples TRBV20-1 to TRBJ2-7, with 7 bases identical to TRBD1. Germline assignment: CDR1 DFQATT and CDR2 SNEGSKA (reference sequence). The CDR3 is 12 residues long. J was trimmed by 5 bases and V by 4 bases; bases with no gene match: 5. The covered CDR3 bases are TGCAGTGCTAAAAAGGGGGCCCACGAG. It encodes CSAKKGAHE. The entire CDR3 protein is CSAKKGAHEQYF.

Note on this clone: Coverage ceases 3 residues before the CDR3 finishes, and the germline J gene fills in the end. The genes are TRBV5-4 and TRBJ1-2; tentatively, D is TRBD1 (5 bases). The length of the CDR3 is 15 residues. Germline CDR1 reads SGHNT; CDR2 reads YYREEE (reference sequence). The CDR3 bases that were read are TGTGCCAGCAGCCCCAGGGCAGGGCGGTCAAGCGAG. Encoded protein: CASSPRAGRSSE. The whole CDR3 sequence is CASSPRAGRSSEYTF.

Notes on this clone: The read comes to an end 3 residues before the CDR3 does, leaving the germline J gene to fill in the end. This chain connects TRBV20-1 to TRBJ1-2, with D possibly TRBD1 on 6 matching bases. Germline V gives CDR1 DFQATT, CDR2 SNEGSKA (reference sequence). Trimming stripped 8 bases from V and 0 bases from J, with 13 bases between. CDR3 length: 13 amino acids. The CDR3 protein is CSLTEGANYGYTF. Partial CDR3 DNA: TGCAGTCTAACCGAGGGGGCTAACTATGGC.

In regard to this clone: The read terminates 3 residues before the CDR3 end, so the remaining end is supplied by the germline J gene. The chain employs TRBV30 and TRBJ2-2; 7 nucleotides agree with TRBD1. The CDR3 loop spans 13 amino acids. The germline gives CDR1 GTSNPN, CDR2 SVGIG (reference sequence). CDR3 in amino acids: CAWRFTGDSPLFF. CDR3 DNA, as far as it was read: TGTGCCTGGAGATTCACAGGGGATTCACCG.

To note about this clone: The read ends 3 residues before the CDR3 terminus; that terminus is restored from the germline J gene. V and J are TRBV7-9 and TRBJ2-7; D remains unclear. Germline CDR1 and CDR2: SEHNR and FQNEAQ (reference sequence). CDR3 size: 12 residues. The ends were cut back, 1 base at V and 5 bases at J, with 6 bases in the middle. The CDR3 here is CASSLVVDEQYF. The CDR3 bases that were read are TGTGCCAGCAGCTTAGTAGTAGACGAG.

In regard to this clone: The read ends 3 residues before the CDR3 terminus; that terminus is restored from the germline J gene. This chain links TRBV20-1 with TRBJ2-4; D is possibly TRBD2 (7 bases). The length of the CDR3 is 13 residues. Germline lookup yields CDR1 DFQATT and CDR2 SNEGSKA (reference sequence). The V end was cut by 7 bases, the J end by 7 bases, with 17 bases between. The sequenced CDR3 bases are TGCAGTGGGGGGGGCCTCGTGGGGAACATT. This sequence encodes CSGGGLVGNI. The full CDR3 protein reads CSGGGLVGNIQYF.

In regard to this clone: With the read ending 3 residues before the CDR3 end, the germline J gene is used to fill in that end. This sequence joins TRBV7-2 and TRBJ2-7, with D possibly being TRBD1 (5 bases). Trimming shortened V by 1 base and J by 5 bases, and 12 bases separated the two germline ends. The CDR3 totals 14 residues. Per the germline V gene, CDR1 is SGHTA and CDR2 is FQGNSA. The sequenced part of the CDR3 DNA is TGTGCCAGCAGCTTAGGCGGCACAGGCGACGAG. It translates to CASSLGGTGDE. The entire CDR3 sequence reads CASSLGGTGDEQYF. The variable domain in full, completed from reference TRBV7-2 and TRBJ2-7, reads GAGVSQSPSNKVTEKGKDVELRCDPISGHTALYWYRQSLGQGLEFLIYFQGNSAPDKSGLPSDRFSAERTGGSVSTLTIQRTQQEDSAVYLCASSLGGTGDEQYFGPGTRLTVT.

With respect to this clone: The read stops 3 residues short of the end of the CDR3; the missing end is completed from the germline J gene. The chain couples TRBV29-1 to TRBJ2-6; no definite D call. CDR1 is SQVTM, CDR2 ANQGSEA, per germline. Trimming left V 6 bases short and J 2 bases short, with 8 bases between. There are 13 residues in the CDR3. Incomplete CDR3 DNA: TGCAGCGTAAGGCTCACTGGGGCCAACGTC. Translated: CSVRLTGANV. The whole CDR3 sequence is CSVRLTGANVLTF.

Concerning this clone: The read comes to an end 3 residues before the CDR3 does, leaving the germline J gene to fill in the end. The genes are TRBV7-2 and TRBJ2-3; D remains unclear. Trimming shortened V by 0 bases and J by 6 bases, and 10 bases separated the two germline ends. This CDR3 is built from 14 residues. Germline V CDR1 and CDR2: SGHTA, FQGNSA. The part of the CDR3 DNA that was read is TGTGCCAGCAGCTTAGCAGGGTCCGCGGATACG. It is translated as CASSLAGSADT. The complete CDR3 sequence is CASSLAGSADTQYF.

A note on this clone: The CDR3 goes on 3 residues after the read ends, and that part is filled in from the germline J gene. This chain joins TRBV18 and TRBJ1-6; 10 bases line up with TRBD1. After removal of 3 bases from V and 6 bases from J, the junction contained 2 bases not matched to a gene. The germline V gene has CDR1 KGHSH and CDR2 LQKENI. This CDR3 is 15 amino acids long. CDR3 residues: CASSPRTGGNSPLHF. CDR3 DNA, as far as it was read: TGTGCCAGCTCACCGAGGACAGGGGGTAATTCACCC. Drawing the rest from reference TRBV18 and TRBJ1-6, the complete variable domain is NAGVMQNPRHLVRRRGQEARLRCSPMKGHSHVYWYRQLPEEGLKFMVYLQKENIIDESGMPKERFSAEFPKEGPSILRIQQVVRGDSAAYFCASSPRTGGNSPLHFGNGTRLTVT.

Comment on this clone: Read data end 3 residues before the CDR3 end; the end is taken from the germline J gene. The chain joins TRBV5-1 to TRBJ2-1, with 7 bases matching TRBD2. Germline trimming cut 0 bases from V and 9 bases from J; bases unmatched to any gene: 9. The CDR3 runs 15 residues. The germline CDR1 and CDR2 sequences are SGHRS and YFSETQ. CDR3 loop: CASSLALPGEGEQFF. Partial CDR3 DNA: TGCGCCAGCAGCTTGGCTCTACCCGGGGAGGGTGAG.

Note on this clone: The read halts 3 residues ahead of the CDR3 end, with the missing end drawn from the germline J gene. The chain links TRBV29-1 to TRBJ2-1; 10 nucleotides align to TRBD2. The CDR3 covers 14 residues. The V gene end was trimmed by 7 bases and the J gene end by 9 bases; junction bases not matched to a gene: 12. Germline assignment: CDR1 SQVTM and CDR2 ANQGSEA. The sequenced part of the CDR3 DNA is TGCAGCGCGAGAGCGGGGGGGCCGGAGGTTGAG. It yields the protein CSARAGGPEVE. The CDR3 as a whole reads CSARAGGPEVEQFF.

Notes on this clone: Coverage ceases 3 residues before the CDR3 finishes, and the germline J gene fills in the end. The chain joins TRBV12-3 or TRBV12-4 to TRBJ2-1; TRBD2 matches 8 bases. The CDR3 is 16 amino acids. After removal of 6 bases from V and 7 bases from J, the junction contained 14 bases not matched to a gene. This CDR3 is CASSPSGTRTLNEQFF. The sequenced CDR3 bases are TGTGCCAGCAGCCCCTCCGGGACTAGGACCTTAAATGAG.

Remarks on this clone: Read data end 3 residues before the CDR3 end; the end is taken from the germline J gene. This chain uses TRBV19 with TRBJ2-2; TRBD2 matches 9 bases. The V gene end was trimmed by 6 bases and the J gene end by 2 bases; junction bases not matched to a gene: 1. Per the germline V gene, CDR1 is LNHDA and CDR2 is SQIVND (reference sequence). This CDR3 has 14 amino acids. The part of the CDR3 DNA that was read is TGTGCCAGTAGGCGGGGGGGAAACACCGGGGAG. Translation gives CASRRGGNTGE. From start to end, the CDR3 is CASRRGGNTGELFF.

Comments on this clone: From the germline J gene comes the end of the CDR3, since the read stops 3 residues before it. The chain has TRBV7-2 and TRBJ2-7; no firm D call. The V gene's germline CDR1 is SGHTA and CDR2 FQGNSA. CDR3 length equals 12 residues. The V end lost 3 bases, the J end lost 4 bases, and 7 bases lay between the germline ends. The CDR3 here is CASSFDTYEQYF. The CDR3 DNA, read in part, is TGTGCCAGCAGCTTTGACACTTACGAG.

A note on this clone: The CDR3 goes on 3 residues after the read ends, and that part is filled in from the germline J gene. The chain carries TRBV7-8 and TRBJ2-3; a possible D gene is TRBD1 (7 bases). V lost 2 bases to trimming and J lost 4 bases, with 16 bases between them. This CDR3 spans 16 amino acids. Germline V gene data show CDR1 as SGHVS and CDR2 as FQNEAQ. Partial CDR3 DNA: TGTGCCAGCAGCTTAACCCAGACCAGGGGGGCAGATACG. Encoded protein: CASSLTQTRGADT. The full CDR3 is CASSLTQTRGADTQYF.

About this clone: The CDR3 end falls 3 residues outside the read, so it is completed with the germline J gene. The V call is TRBV2, the J call TRBJ1-5, with D unclear. V lost 3 bases to trimming and J lost 4 bases, with 10 bases between them. This CDR3 spans 14 amino acids. Germline CDR1 reads SNHLY; CDR2 reads FYNNEI. Incomplete CDR3 DNA: TGTGCCAGCAGTGAGAGTGCAGTGAATCAGCCC. Its translation: CASSESAVNQP. The CDR3 reads in full as CASSESAVNQPQHF. Filled out from reference TRBV2 and TRBJ1-5, the complete variable domain reads EPEVTQTPSHQVTQMGQEVILRCVPISNHLYFYWYRQILGQKVEFLVSFYNNEISEKSEIFDDQFSVERPDGSNFTLKIRSTKLEDSAMYFCASSESAVNQPQHFGDGTRLSIL.

To note about this clone: Coverage ceases 3 residues before the CDR3 finishes, and the germline J gene fills in the end. The rearrangement uses TRBV20-1 and TRBJ2-3, with D possibly TRBD2 on 5 matching bases. V was cut by 0 bases and J by 2 bases, with 12 bases left in between. The CDR3 spans 15 residues. Germline loops: CDR1 DFQATT, CDR2 SNEGSKA (reference sequence). The DNA read from the CDR3 is TGCAGTGCTAGAGATCTAAGCGGCCCCACAGATACG. Translation gives CSARDLSGPTDT. The complete CDR3 protein is CSARDLSGPTDTQYF.

Points on this clone: The read ends 3 residues before the CDR3 terminus; that terminus is restored from the germline J gene. The rearrangement links TRBV11-2 to TRBJ2-4; D not certain. Looked up from germline, CDR1 is SGHAT and CDR2 is FQNNGV. V lost 0 bases and J lost 4, with 7 bases in between. The CDR3 runs to 14 residues. CDR3 in amino acids: CASSLDGGKNIQYF. The CDR3 DNA, read in part, is TGTGCCAGCAGCTTAGATGGCGGAAAAAACATT.

Comment on this clone: Read coverage stops 3 residues before the CDR3 terminus; the germline J gene supplies the remainder. The V call is TRBV19, the J call TRBJ2-3; 9 nucleotides match TRBD2. This CDR3 comprises 15 residues. J was trimmed by 4 bases and V by 3 bases; bases with no gene match: 5. Looked up from germline, CDR1 is LNHDA and CDR2 is SQIVND (reference sequence). The CDR3 bases that were read are TGTGCCAGTAGTATGGCGGGGGGGCTACCAGATACG. This encodes CASSMAGGLPDT. The complete CDR3 sequence is CASSMAGGLPDTQYF. Together with reference TRBV19 and TRBJ2-3, the CDR3 gives the full variable domain: DGGITQSPKYLFRKEGQNVTLSCEQNLNHDAMYWYRQDPGQGLRLIYYSQIVNDFQKGDIAEGYSVSREKKESFPLTVTSAQKNPTAFYLCASSMAGGLPDTQYFGPGTRLTVL.

Concerning this clone: The read ends 3 residues early relative to the CDR3; the germline J gene fills the gap. J is TRBJ2-1 and V is TRBV6-2 or TRBV6-3; TRBD2 matches 8 bases. Germline CDR1 and CDR2: MNHEY and SVGEGT. This CDR3 contains 16 residues. After removal of 6 bases from V and 9 bases from J, the junction contained 16 bases not matched to a gene. The CDR3 loop is CASRATSGTGGVEQFF. Incomplete CDR3 DNA: TGTGCCAGCAGGGCTACATCCGGGACGGGGGGGGTTGAG.

The sequenced part of the CDR3 DNA is TGTGCCGGAATGGACAGGGGTCTCGCAGATACC. As protein: CAGMDRGLADT. The entire CDR3 sequence reads CAGMDRGLADTQYF. The chain carries TRBV19 and TRBJ2-5, with 9 bases aligning to TRBD1. Read data end 3 residues before the CDR3 end; the end is taken from the germline J gene. Germline lookup yields CDR1 LNHDA and CDR2 SQIVND (reference sequence). The CDR3 loop spans 14 amino acids.

Concerning this clone: The read falls 3 residues short of the CDR3 end, and the missing part is taken from the germline J gene. The chain combines TRBV20-1 with TRBJ2-1, with 7 bases fitting TRBD2. The CDR3 covers 13 residues. J gave up 3 bases and V 6 bases, and 5 bases lay outside the gene matches. The germline V gene encodes CDR1 DFQATT and CDR2 SNEGSKA (reference sequence). The CDR3 DNA, read in part, is TGCAGTGCCCCACTAGCGTTCTACAATGAG. Protein sequence: CSAPLAFYNE. The entire CDR3 is CSAPLAFYNEQFF.

Note on this clone: The read halts 3 residues ahead of the CDR3 end, with the missing end drawn from the germline J gene. The chain has TRBV19 and TRBJ1-2, with D hard to call. CDR1 and CDR2 from the germline V gene are LNHDA and SQIVND (reference sequence). The CDR3 has 19 residues. CDR3 amino acids: CASSPQRLAGAIAKNIYTF. The part of the CDR3 DNA that was read is TGTGCCAGTAGTCCCCAGAGACTAGCGGGAGCGATAGCCAAAAACATC.

As regards this clone: The read is 3 residues too short to cover the CDR3 end, so that end is filled in from the germline J gene. This chain links TRBV18 with TRBJ2-5; TRBD2 aligns across 8 bases. The junction had 12 bases not matched to a gene; V was cut back by 3 bases and J by 3 bases. Germline CDR1 is KGHSH and CDR2 is LQKENI. The CDR3 has 17 amino acids. This chain's CDR3 is CASSPQRGAGDKETQYF. CDR3 DNA, as far as it was read: TGTGCCAGCTCACCTCAGAGGGGAGCGGGGGATAAAGAGACC.

A remark on this clone: Sequencing ends 3 residues short of the CDR3 end; the germline J gene provides the rest. This rearrangement joins TRBV4-1 to TRBJ1-3, with TRBD1 identical over 7 bases. After removal of 0 bases from V and 4 bases from J, the junction contained 9 bases not matched to a gene. CDR1 MGHRA and CDR2 YSYEKL come from the germline V gene. This CDR3 region has 17 residues. The sequenced part of the CDR3 DNA is TGCGCCAGCAGCCAAGATCTTAAGGGGGCGCAAGGAAACACC. This sequence encodes CASSQDLKGAQGNT. The entire CDR3 protein is CASSQDLKGAQGNTIYF.

Remarks on this clone: Read coverage stops 3 residues before the CDR3 terminus; the germline J gene supplies the remainder. The chain carries TRBV23-1 and TRBJ2-7, with a possible D match to TRBD1 (5 bases). TRBV23-1 is an open reading frame, and its role is uncertain. V gave up 7 bases and J gave up 3 bases, with 10 bases separating them. The CDR3 contains 12 residues. Incomplete CDR3 DNA: TGCGCCAGCAAACAGGATCACTACGAG. Amino acids: CASKQDHYE. The complete CDR3 protein is CASKQDHYEQYF.

As regards this clone: The CDR3 end lies 3 residues beyond the end of the read and is filled in from the germline J gene. Other DNA sequences in the same sample also yield this CDR3. This chain uses TRBV18 with TRBJ2-5, with 14 bases matching TRBD2. Trimming at V came to 6 bases and at J to 0 bases, leaving 12 bases not matched to a gene. CDR1 is KGHSH and CDR2 is LQKENI in the germline V gene. The CDR3 runs to 19 residues. CDR3 residues: CASSPRRTSGGTYQETQYF. The DNA read from the CDR3 is TGTGCCAGCTCGCCGAGAAGGACTAGCGGGGGGACGTACCAAGAGACC.

On this clone itself: The CDR3 is cut off 3 residues early in the read; its end comes from the germline J gene. The J gene is TRBJ2-7, the V gene TRBV11-2; D uncertain. With 1 base removed from V and 0 bases from J, the gap between germline ends came to 10 bases. The CDR3 has 15 residues. The V gene's germline CDR1 is SGHAT and CDR2 FQNNGV. The DNA read from the CDR3 is TGTGCCAGCAGCTTAGGTTTACTTAGCTCCTACGAG. Protein sequence: CASSLGLLSSYE. The entire CDR3 protein reads CASSLGLLSSYEQYF.